This is a list of T cell receptor beta chains from one sample in a study of cytomegalovirus exposure and HLA in healthy donors. TCRdb's copy holds only in-frame clones and misses some; the assay was immunoSEQ multiplex PCR. The repertoire has more than 50,000 clones, 55% to 85% of them found once; the top ten carry approximately 30%. Sequenced material: PBMCs. The receptor set was obtained from a man aged 40-49 years in good health and CMV-seropositive. Both conserved end residues are part of each CDR3. Fields, in order: clone size, V gene, J gene, D gene, CDR3 protein, CDR3 DNA. D genes are given only for firm matches. Clone size is given for some rows only: seen once, a few or many times, or a class if the clone is expanded.

-,TRBV7-8,TRBJ1-5,-,CASSPRLGEQPQHF,TGTGCCAGCAGCCCCCGGTTAGGGGAACAGCCCCAGCATTTT
-,TRBV7-2,TRBJ2-7,TRBD2,CASSLGLASYEQYF,TGTGCCAGCAGCTTGGGACTAGCTTCCTACGAGCAGTACTTC
-,TRBV5-1,TRBJ2-5,TRBD2,CASSLEAGGRQETQYF,TGCGCCAGCAGCTTGGAAGCGGGGGGACGACAAGAGACCCAGTACTTC
-,TRBV2,TRBJ2-3,-,CASSVSGRTDTQYF,TGTGCCAGCAGTGTAAGCGGCCGCACAGATACGCAGTATTTT
-,TRBV6-5,TRBJ1-2,-,CASKLGGLGNYGYTF,TGTGCCAGCAAATTGGGGGGGCTGGGAAACTATGGCTACACCTTC
-,TRBV27,TRBJ2-1,-,CASSPDSFYNNEQFF,TGTGCCAGCAGTCCGGACAGTTTTTATAACAATGAGCAGTTCTTC
-,TRBV6-1,TRBJ2-7,TRBD1,CASSPGQAYYEQYF,TGTGCCAGCAGTCCGGGACAGGCCTACTACGAGCAGTACTTC
-,TRBV4-1,TRBJ1-6,TRBD1,CASSLERDSSSPLHF,TGCGCCAGCAGCCTAGAAAGGGACAGTTCTTCACCCCTCCACTTT
-,TRBV19,TRBJ1-1,-,CASSPQAGGTEAFF,TGTGCCAGTAGTCCCCAGGCTGGAGGCACTGAAGCTTTCTTT
few,TRBV11-2,TRBJ2-5,-,CASSLEPSGETQYF,TGTGCCAGCAGCTTAGAGCCGTCGGGAGAGACCCAGTACTTC
-,TRBV20-1,TRBJ1-3,-,CSAARGNTIYF,TGCAGTGCAGCTCGGGGAAACACCATATATTTT
-,TRBV30,TRBJ1-1,-,CAWSVGQYEAFF,TGTGCCTGGAGTGTAGGACAGTATGAAGCTTTCTTT
once,TRBV6-1,TRBJ2-1,TRBD2,CASKLLAGAYNEQFF,TGTGCCAGCAAACTACTAGCGGGGGCCTACAATGAGCAGTTCTTC
-,TRBV2,TRBJ1-2,-,CASKTLADGYTF,TGTGCCAGCAAAACCTTAGCCGATGGCTACACCTTC
-,TRBV7-2,TRBJ1-1,TRBD1,CASSSRAGTANTEAFF,TGTGCCAGCAGCTCCCGAGCTGGGACAGCAAACACTGAAGCTTTCTTT
many,TRBV5-1,TRBJ2-1,-,CASSLTGTLQFF,TGCGCCAGCAGCTTAACCGGGACACTGCAGTTCTTC
few,TRBV6-1,TRBJ2-6,-,CASRVGGSGANVLTF,TGTGCCAGCAGGGTTGGAGGATCTGGGGCCAACGTCCTGACTTTC
-,TRBV18,TRBJ1-2,-,CASSPPGLRGYTF,TGTGCCAGCTCCCCTCCAGGGCTTCGGGGCTACACCTTC
few,TRBV5-5,TRBJ2-7,TRBD1,CASSSERVNRGRTYEQYF,TGTGCCAGCAGCTCTGAACGGGTGAACAGGGGGCGGACCTACGAGCAGTACTTC
-,TRBV19,TRBJ1-1,TRBD1,CASSFPTGVTEAFF,TGTGCCAGTAGCTTCCCCACAGGGGTTACTGAAGCTTTCTTT
-,TRBV25-1,TRBJ1-4,-,CASSDRGEKLFF,TGTGCCAGCAGTGACCGGGGTGAAAAACTGTTTTTT
-,TRBV7-2,TRBJ2-7,-,CASSETSESSYEQYF,TGTGCCAGCAGCGAAACTAGTGAAAGCTCCTACGAGCAGTACTTC
few,TRBV18,TRBJ1-2,-,CASSLQVGYTF,TGTGCCAGCTCACTACAGGTTGGCTACACCTTC